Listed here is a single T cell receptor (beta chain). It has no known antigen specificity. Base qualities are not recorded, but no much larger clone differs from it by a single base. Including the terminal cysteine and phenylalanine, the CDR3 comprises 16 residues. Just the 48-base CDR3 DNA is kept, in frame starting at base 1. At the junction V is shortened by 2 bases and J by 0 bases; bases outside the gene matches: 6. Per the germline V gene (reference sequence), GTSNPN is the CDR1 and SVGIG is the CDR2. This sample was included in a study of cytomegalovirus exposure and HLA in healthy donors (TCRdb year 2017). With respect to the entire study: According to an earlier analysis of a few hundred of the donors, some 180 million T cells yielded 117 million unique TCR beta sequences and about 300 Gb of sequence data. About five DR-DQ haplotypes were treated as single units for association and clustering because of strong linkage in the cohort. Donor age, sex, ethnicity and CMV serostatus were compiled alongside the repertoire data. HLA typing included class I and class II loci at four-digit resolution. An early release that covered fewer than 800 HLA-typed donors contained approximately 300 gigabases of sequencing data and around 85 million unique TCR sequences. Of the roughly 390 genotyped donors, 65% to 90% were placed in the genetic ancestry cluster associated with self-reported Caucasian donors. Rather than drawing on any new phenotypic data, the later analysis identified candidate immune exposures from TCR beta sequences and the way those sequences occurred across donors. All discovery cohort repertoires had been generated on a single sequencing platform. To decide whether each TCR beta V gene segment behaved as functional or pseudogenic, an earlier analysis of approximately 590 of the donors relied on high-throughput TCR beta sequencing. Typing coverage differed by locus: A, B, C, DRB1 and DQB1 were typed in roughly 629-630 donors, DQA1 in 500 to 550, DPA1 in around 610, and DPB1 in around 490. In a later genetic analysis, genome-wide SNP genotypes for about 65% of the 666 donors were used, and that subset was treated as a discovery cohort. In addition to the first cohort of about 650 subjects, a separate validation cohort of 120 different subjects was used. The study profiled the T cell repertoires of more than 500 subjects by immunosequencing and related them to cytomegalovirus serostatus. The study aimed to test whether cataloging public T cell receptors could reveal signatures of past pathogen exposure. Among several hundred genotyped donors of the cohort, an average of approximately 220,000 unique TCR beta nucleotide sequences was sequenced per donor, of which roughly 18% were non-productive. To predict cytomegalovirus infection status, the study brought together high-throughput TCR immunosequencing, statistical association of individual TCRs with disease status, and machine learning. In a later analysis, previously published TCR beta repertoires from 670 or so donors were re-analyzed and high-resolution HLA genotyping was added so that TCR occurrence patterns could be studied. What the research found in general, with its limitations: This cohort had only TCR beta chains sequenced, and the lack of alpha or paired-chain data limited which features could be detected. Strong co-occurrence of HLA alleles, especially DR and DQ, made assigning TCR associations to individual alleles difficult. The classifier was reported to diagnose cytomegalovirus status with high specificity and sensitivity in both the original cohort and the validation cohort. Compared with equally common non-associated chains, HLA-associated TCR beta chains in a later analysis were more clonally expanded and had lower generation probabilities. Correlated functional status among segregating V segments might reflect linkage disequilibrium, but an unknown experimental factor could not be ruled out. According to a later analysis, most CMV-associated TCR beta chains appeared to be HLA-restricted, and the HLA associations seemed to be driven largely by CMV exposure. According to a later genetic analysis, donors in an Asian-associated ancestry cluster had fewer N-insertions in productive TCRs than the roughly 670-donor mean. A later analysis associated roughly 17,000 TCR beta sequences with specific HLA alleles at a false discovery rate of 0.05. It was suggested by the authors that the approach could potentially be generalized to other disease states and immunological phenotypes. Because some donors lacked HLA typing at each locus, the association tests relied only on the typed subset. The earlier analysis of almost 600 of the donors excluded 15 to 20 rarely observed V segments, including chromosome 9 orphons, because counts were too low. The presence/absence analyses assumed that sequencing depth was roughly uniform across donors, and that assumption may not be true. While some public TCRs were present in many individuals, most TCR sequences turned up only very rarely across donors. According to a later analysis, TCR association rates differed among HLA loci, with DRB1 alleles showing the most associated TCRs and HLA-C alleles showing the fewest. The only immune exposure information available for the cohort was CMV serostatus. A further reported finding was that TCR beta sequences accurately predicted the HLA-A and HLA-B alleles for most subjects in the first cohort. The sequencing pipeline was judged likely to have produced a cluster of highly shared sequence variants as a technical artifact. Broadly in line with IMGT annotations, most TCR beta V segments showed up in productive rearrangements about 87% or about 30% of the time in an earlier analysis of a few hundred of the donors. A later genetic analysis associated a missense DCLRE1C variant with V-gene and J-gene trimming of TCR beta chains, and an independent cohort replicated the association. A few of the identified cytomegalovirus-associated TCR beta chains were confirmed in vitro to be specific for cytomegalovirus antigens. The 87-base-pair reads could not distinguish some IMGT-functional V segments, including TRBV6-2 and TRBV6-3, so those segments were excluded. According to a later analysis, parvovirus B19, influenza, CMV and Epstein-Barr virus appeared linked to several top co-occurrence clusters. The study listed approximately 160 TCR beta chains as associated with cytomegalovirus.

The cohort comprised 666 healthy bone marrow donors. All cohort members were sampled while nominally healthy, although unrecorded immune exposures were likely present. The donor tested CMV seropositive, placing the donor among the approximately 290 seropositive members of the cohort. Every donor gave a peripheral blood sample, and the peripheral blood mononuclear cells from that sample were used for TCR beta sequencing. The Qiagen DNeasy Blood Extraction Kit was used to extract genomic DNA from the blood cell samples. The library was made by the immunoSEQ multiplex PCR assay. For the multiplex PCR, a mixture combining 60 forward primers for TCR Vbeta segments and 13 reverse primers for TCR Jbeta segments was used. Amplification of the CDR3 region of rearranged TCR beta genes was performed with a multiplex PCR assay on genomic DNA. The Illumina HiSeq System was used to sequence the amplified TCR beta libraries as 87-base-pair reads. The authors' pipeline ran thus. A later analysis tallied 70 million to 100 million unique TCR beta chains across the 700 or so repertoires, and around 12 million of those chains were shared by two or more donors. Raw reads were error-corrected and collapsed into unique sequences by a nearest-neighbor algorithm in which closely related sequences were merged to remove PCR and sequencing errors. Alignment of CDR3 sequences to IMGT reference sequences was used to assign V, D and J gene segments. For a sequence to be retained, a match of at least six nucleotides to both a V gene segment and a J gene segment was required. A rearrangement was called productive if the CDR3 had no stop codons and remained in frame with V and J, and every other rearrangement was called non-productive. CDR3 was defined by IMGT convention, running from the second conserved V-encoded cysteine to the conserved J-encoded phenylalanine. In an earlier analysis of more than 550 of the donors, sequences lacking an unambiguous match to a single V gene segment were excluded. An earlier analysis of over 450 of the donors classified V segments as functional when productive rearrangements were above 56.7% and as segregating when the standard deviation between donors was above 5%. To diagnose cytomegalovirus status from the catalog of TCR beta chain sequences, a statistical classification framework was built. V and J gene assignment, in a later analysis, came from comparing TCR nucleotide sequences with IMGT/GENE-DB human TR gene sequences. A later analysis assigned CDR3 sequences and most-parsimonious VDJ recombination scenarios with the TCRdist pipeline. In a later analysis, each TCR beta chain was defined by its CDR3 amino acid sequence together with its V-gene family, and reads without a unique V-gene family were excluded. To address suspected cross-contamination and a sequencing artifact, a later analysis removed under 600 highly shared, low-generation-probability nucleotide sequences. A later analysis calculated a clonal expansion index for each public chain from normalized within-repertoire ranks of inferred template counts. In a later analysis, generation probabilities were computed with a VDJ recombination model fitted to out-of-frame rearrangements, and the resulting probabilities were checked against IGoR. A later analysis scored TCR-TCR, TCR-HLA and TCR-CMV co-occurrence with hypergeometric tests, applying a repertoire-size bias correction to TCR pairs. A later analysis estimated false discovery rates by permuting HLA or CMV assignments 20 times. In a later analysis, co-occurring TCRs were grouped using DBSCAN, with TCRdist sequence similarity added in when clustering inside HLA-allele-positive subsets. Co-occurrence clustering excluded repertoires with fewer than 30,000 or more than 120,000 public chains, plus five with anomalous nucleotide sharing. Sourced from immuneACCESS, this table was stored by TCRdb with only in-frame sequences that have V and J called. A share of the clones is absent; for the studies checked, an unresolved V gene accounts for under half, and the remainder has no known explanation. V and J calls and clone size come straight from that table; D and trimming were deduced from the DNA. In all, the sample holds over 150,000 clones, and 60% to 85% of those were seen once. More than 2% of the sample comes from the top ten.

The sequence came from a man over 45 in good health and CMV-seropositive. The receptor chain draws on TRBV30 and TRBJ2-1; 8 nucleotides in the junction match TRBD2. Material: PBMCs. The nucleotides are TGTGCCTGGAGTTGGCGGGGGGCGAGCTCCTACAATGAGCAGTTCTTC. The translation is CAWSWRGASSYNEQFF.